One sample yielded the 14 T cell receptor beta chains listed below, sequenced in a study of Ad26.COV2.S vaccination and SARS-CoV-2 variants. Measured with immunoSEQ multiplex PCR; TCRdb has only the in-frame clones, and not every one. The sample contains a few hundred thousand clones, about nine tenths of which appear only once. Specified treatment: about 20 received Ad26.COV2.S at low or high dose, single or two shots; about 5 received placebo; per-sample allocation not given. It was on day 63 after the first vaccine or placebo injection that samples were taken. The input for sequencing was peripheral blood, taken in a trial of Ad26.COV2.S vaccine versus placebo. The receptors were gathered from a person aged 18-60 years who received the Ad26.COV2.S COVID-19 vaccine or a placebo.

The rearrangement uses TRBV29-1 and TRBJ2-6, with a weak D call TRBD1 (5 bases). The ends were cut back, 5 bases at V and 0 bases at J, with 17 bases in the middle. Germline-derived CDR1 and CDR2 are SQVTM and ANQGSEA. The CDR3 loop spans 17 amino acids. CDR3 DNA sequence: TGCAGCGTTCAGTCGGTAGGGGTCGGCTCTGGGGCCAACGTCCTGACTTTC. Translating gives CSVQSVGVGSGANVLTF.

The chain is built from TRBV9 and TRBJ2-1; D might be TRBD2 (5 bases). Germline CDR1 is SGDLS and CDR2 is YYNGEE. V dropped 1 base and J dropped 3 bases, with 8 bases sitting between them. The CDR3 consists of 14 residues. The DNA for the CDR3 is TGTGCCAGCAGCGTATACGGGGACTACAATGAGCAGTTCTTC. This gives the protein CASSVYGDYNEQFF.

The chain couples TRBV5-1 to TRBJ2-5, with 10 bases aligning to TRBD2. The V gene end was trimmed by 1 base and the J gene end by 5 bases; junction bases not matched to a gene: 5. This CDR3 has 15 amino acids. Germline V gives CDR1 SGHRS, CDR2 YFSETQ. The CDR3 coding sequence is TGCGCCAGCAGCTTGATGATAGCGGGAGGCGAGACCCAGTACTTC. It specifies CASSLMIAGGETQYF. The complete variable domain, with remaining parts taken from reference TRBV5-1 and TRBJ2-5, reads KAGVTQTPRYLIKTRGQQVTLSCSPISGHRSVSWYQQTPGQGLQFLFEYFSETQRNKGNFPGRFSGRQFSNSRSEMNVSTLELGDSALYLCASSLMIAGGETQYFGPGTRLLVL.

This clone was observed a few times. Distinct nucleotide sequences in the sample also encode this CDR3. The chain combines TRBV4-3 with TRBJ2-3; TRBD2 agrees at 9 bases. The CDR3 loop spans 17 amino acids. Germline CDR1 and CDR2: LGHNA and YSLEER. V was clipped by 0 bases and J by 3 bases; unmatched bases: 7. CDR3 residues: CASSQDGLAGVTDTQYF. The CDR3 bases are TGCGCCAGCAGCCAAGATGGATTAGCGGGAGTGACAGATACGCAGTATTTT.

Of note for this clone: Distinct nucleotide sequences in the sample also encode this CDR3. The CDR3 DNA sequence: TGTGCCAGCAGGAGGGGGAGCACTGAAGCTTTCTTT. Protein product: CASRRGSTEAFF. The chain links TRBV12-3 or TRBV12-4 to TRBJ1-1; D is possibly TRBD1 (6 bases). The V end was cut by 6 bases, the J end by 4 bases, with 9 bases between. This CDR3 comprises 12 residues.

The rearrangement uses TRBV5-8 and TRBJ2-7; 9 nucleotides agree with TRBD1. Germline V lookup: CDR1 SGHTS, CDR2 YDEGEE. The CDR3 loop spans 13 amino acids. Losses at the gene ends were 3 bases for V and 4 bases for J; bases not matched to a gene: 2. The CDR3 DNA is TGTGCCAGCAGCTCGACAGGGGGTTACGAGCAGTACTTC. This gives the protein CASSSTGGYEQYF.

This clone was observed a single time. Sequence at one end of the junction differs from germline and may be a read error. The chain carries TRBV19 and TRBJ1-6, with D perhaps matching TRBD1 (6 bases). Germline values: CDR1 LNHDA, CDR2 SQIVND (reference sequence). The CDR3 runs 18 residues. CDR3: CASSMGARRNSYNSPLHF. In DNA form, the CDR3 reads TGCGCCAGTAGTATGGGGGCGAGAAGGAACTCCTATAATTCACCCCTCCACTTT.

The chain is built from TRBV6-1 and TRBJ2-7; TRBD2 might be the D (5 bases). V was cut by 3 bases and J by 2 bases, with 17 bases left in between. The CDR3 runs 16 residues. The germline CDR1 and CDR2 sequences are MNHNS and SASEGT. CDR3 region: CASSDWSEGVTYEQYF. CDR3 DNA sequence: TGTGCCAGCAGTGATTGGTCCGAGGGAGTTACCTACGAGCAGTACTTC.

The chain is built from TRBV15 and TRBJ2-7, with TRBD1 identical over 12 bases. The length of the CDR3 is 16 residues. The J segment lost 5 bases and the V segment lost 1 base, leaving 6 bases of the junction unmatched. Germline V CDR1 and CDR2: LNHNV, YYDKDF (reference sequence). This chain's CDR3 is CATSRGGTGGLNEQYF. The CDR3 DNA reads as TGTGCCACCAGCAGAGGTGGGACAGGGGGCCTGAACGAGCAGTACTTC.

CDR3: CASSNANTGELFF. DNA for the CDR3: TGTGCCAGCAGTAATGCTAACACCGGGGAGCTGTTTTTT. V and J are TRBV6-2 or TRBV6-3 and TRBJ2-2; no definite D call. CDR3 length: 13 amino acids. Trimming stripped 5 bases from V and 2 bases from J, with 6 bases between. Germline CDR1 and CDR2: MNHEY and SVGEGT.

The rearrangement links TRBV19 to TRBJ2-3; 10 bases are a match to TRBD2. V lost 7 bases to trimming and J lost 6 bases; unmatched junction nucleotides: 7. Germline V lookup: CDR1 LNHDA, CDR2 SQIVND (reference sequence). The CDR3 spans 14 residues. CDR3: CASTTGTSADTQYF. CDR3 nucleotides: TGTGCCAGTACCACCGGGACTAGCGCGGATACGCAGTATTTT.

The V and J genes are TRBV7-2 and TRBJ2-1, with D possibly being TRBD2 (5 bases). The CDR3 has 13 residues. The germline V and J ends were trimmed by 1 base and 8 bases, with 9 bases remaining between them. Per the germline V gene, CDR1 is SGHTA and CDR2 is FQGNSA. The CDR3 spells CASSLGGSDEQFF. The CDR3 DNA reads TGTGCCAGCAGCTTAGGAGGGTCCGATGAGCAGTTCTTC.

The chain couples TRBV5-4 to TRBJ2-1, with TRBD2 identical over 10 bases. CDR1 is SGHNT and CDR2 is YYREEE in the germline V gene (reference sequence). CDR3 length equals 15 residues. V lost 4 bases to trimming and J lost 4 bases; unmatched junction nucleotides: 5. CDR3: CASSPSGSRYNEQFF. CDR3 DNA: TGTGCCAGCAGCCCTAGCGGGAGTAGGTACAATGAGCAGTTCTTC.

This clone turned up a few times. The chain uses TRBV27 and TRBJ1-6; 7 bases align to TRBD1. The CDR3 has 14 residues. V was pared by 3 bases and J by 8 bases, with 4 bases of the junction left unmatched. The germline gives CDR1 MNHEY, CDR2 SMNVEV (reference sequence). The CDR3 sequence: CASSFGDRYSPLHF. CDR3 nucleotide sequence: TGTGCCAGCAGTTTTGGGGACAGATATTCACCCCTCCACTTT.